This TCR beta chain was identified during a study of cytomegalovirus exposure and HLA in healthy donors. General study findings and limits: A later analysis, which compared TCR beta chains of equal frequency, found the HLA-associated ones more clonally expanded. Serostatus for CMV was the only available immune exposure information. It was reported that the classifier diagnosed cytomegalovirus status with high specificity and sensitivity in both the original and validation cohorts. In an earlier analysis, productive rearrangement rates for most beta V segments clustered near 87% or 30%.

This clone was recorded a few times. Its antigen is unidentified. Trimming shortened V by 3 bases and J by 4 bases, and 12 bases separated the two germline ends. CDR1 is KGHSH, CDR2 LQKENI, per germline. CDR3 length equals 15 residues. 13 Jbeta primers and 60 Vbeta primers were used for the PCR. Sequencing used immunoSEQ multiplex PCR; TCRdb keeps in-frame clones, though not all of them. The sample shows about 160,000 clones, around four fifths of them seen only once. Sequences were obtained from PBMCs. The chain uses TRBV18 and TRBJ1-4, with D perhaps TRBD1 (5 bases). This TCR was recovered from a woman aged 45-59 years in good health and CMV-seronegative. CDR3 sequence reads: CASSPRYQGNEKLFF. CDR3 bases: TGTGCCAGCTCACCTCGTTACCAGGGTAATGAAAAACTGTTTTTT.